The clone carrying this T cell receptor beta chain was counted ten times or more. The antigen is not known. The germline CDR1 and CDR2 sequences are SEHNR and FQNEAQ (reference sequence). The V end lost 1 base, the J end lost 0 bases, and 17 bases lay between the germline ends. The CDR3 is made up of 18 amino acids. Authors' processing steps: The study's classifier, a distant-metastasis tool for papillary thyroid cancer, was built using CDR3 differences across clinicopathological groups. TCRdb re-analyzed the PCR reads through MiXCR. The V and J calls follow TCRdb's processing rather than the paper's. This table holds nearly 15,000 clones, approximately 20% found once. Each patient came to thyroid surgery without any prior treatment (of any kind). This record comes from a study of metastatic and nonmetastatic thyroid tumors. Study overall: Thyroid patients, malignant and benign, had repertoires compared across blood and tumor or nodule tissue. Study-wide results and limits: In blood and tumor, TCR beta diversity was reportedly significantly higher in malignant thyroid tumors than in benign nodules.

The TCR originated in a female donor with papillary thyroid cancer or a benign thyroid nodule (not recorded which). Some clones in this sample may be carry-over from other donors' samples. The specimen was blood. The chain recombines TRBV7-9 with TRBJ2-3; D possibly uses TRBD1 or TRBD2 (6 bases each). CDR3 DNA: TGTGCCAGCAGCTTAGGAGTGGGGGGCCAGCGGAGCACAGATACGCAGTATTTT. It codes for CASSLGVGGQRSTDTQYF. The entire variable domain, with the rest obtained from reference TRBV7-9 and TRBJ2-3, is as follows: DTGVSQNPRHKITKRGQNVTFRCDPISEHNRLYWYRQTLGQGPEFLTYFQNEAQLEKSRLLSDRFSAERPKGSFSTLEIQRTEQGDSAMYLCASSLGVGGQRSTDTQYFGPGTRLTVL.